This TCR beta chain derives from a study of OX40 agonist ivuxolimab in advanced cancers. Per the germline V gene, CDR1 is SEHNR and CDR2 is FQNEAQ (reference sequence). The CDR3 extends over 14 amino acids. Trimming shortened V by 5 bases and J by 5 bases, and 15 bases separated the two germline ends. Repertoires were generated with immunoSEQ multiplex PCR, while TCRdb's copy carries only in-frame clones and drops some. The sample has 95,000 to 150,000 clones, around 91% seen once. The chain links TRBV7-9 to TRBJ2-5, with D maybe TRBD2 (6 bases). Sample: CD4+ or CD8+ T cells sorted from blood, taken in a trial of the OX40 agonist ivuxolimab. This receptor was taken from an adult with an advanced solid tumor such as melanoma, head and neck, liver or kidney cancer. CDR3 loop: CASSPAPSGETQYF. The CDR3, as DNA: TGTGCCAGCAGCCCCGCCCCAAGCGGGGAGACCCAGTACTTC.